Each of the 20 T cell receptor beta chains below was sequenced from the same sample in a study of CD8+CD57+ T cells in acquired aplastic anemia. Genomic DNA templated the TCR beta VDJ and CDR3 profiling. TCRdb ran MiXCR on the reads and lists one entry per CDR3 protein. Seen here are just over 400,000 distinct CDR3 sequences, around 72% observed once, and the top ten hold 3.5% to 4.5%. The material sequenced was sorted CD4+, CD8+, or CD8+CD57+ T cells (not recorded which) from PBMCs. These receptors were collected from a human donor in good health, serving as a control.

This clonotype was recorded once. This sequence joins TRBV6-1 and TRBJ1-1; tentatively, D is TRBD1 (6 bases). Trimming cost V 5 bases and J 2 bases, with 12 bases left between them. This CDR3 spans 14 amino acids. The germline gives CDR1 MNHNS, CDR2 SASEGT. CDR3 coding DNA: TGTGCCAGCAGTCCCGTGGACAGAAACACTGAAGCTTTCTTT. It translates to CASSPVDRNTEAFF.

This clonotype was seen many times. The chain couples TRBV5-1 to TRBJ1-1; D remains ambiguous. Trimming removed 5 bases at V and 4 bases at J, with 12 bases between. This CDR3 spans 13 amino acids. The V gene's germline CDR1 is SGHRS and CDR2 YFSETQ. The CDR3 is CASRSIQTTEAFF. The CDR3 coding sequence is TGCGCCAGCAGATCGATCCAAACCACTGAAGCTTTCTTT.

This clonotype has at least ten counts. One junction end disagrees with the germline gene, perhaps due to a read error. The V call is TRBV11-2, the J call TRBJ2-5, with 14 nucleotides matching TRBD2. The germline gives CDR1 SGHAT, CDR2 FQNNGV. The CDR3 runs 13 residues. CDR3 region: CASSFSGLAGGVF. In DNA form, the CDR3 reads TGTGCCAGCAGCTTTTCAGGACTAGCGGGGGGAGTTTTC.

A note on this clonotype: The junction and the germline gene differ at one end; a read error may be behind it. The chain carries TRBV7-2 and TRBJ1-5, with D maybe TRBD1 (6 bases). The CDR3 extends over 15 amino acids. Germline V gene sequence: CDR1 SGHTA, CDR2 FQGNSA. DNA for the CDR3: TGTGCCAGTAGTCGGGACACCCCAAGCAACCAGCCCAAGCATTTT. This codes for CASSRDTPSNQPKHF.

In its sample, this clonotype was seen many times. The V gene is TRBV5-1, the J gene TRBJ2-7, with a tentative D call TRBD1 (5 bases). Between the trimmed V and J ends, which lost 0 bases and 6 bases, there was a span of 10 bases. This CDR3 has 13 residues. Germline assignment: CDR1 SGHRS and CDR2 YFSETQ. CDR3 residues: CASSLAQGSEQYF. In DNA, the CDR3 is TGCGCCAGCAGCTTGGCGCAGGGCAGCGAGCAGTACTTC. Using reference TRBV5-1 and TRBJ2-7 for the parts outside the CDR3, the full variable domain is KAGVTQTPRYLIKTRGQQVTLSCSPISGHRSVSWYQQTPGQGLQFLFEYFSETQRNKGNFPGRFSGRQFSNSRSEMNVSTLELGDSALYLCASSLAQGSEQYFGPGTRLTVT.

This clonotype was detected many times. V and J are TRBV20-1 and TRBJ2-3; 11 bases fit TRBD2. The CDR3 totals 13 residues. Germline V gene lookup returns CDR1 DFQATT and CDR2 SNEGSKA (reference sequence). The trim removed 3 bases at V and 5 bases at J, leaving 1 base unmatched. CDR3 amino acids: CSASSGGVDTQYF. The CDR3 coding sequence is TGCAGTGCTAGTAGCGGGGGGGTAGATACGCAGTATTTT.

The V gene is TRBV24-1, the J gene TRBJ2-5; D perhaps matches TRBD2 (7 bases). The V end lost 4 bases, the J end lost 5 bases, and 19 bases lay between the germline ends. CDR1 is KGHDR and CDR2 is SFDVKD in the germline V gene. The CDR3 is made up of 16 amino acids. The CDR3 DNA sequence: TGTGCCACCAGTGAGCCGTTTGGGGGGGCCAGCGAGACCCAGTACTTC. The encoded protein is CATSEPFGGASETQYF.

This clonotype has a count of ten or more. V is TRBV20-1 and J is TRBJ1-2; 12 bases line up with TRBD1. The germline gives CDR1 DFQATT, CDR2 SNEGSKA (reference sequence). J was trimmed by 7 bases and V by 5 bases; bases with no gene match: 11. CDR3 size: 15 residues. The CDR3 sequence is CSASSPGQGASGYTF. For the CDR3, the DNA is TGCAGTGCTTCGAGCCCGGGACAGGGGGCGTCTGGCTACACCTTC.

The genes are TRBV5-1 and TRBJ2-7; 10 nucleotides line up with TRBD1. Trimming cost V 3 bases and J 3 bases; bases outside gene matches: 3. Germline CDR1 reads SGHRS; CDR2 reads YFSETQ. The CDR3 runs to 14 residues. Here the CDR3 reads CASSSDRGDYEQYF. Here the CDR3 DNA reads TGCGCCAGCAGCTCGGACAGGGGGGACTACGAGCAGTACTTC.

The V call is TRBV12-3 or TRBV12-4, the J call TRBJ1-5; D is ambiguous. V lost 4 bases and J 14 bases, leaving 9 bases between the germline ends. This CDR3 has 10 amino acids. Here the CDR3 DNA reads TGTGCCAGCAGTTCCCAGTACGAGCATTTT. Protein product: CASSSQYEHF.

The V gene is TRBV5-1, the J gene TRBJ2-5; TRBD1 matches 9 bases. From germline, CDR1 is SGHRS and CDR2 YFSETQ. With 0 bases clipped from V and 4 bases from J, the junction kept 4 bases outside the gene matches. This CDR3 is built from 15 residues. The CDR3 is CASSLGQGVIETQYF. The CDR3 region has the DNA TGCGCCAGCAGCTTGGGACAGGGGGTGATAGAGACCCAGTACTTC.

Turning to this clonotype: The junction differs from germline at one of its ends, possibly a read error. This rearrangement joins TRBV5-8 to TRBJ2-2; D is unresolved. The CDR3 contains 13 residues. Germline-derived CDR1 and CDR2 are SGHTS and YDEGEE. The CDR3 protein is CASGLDMGGELFF. CDR3 in DNA: TGTGCCAGCGGCTTGGATATGGGCGGGGAGCTGTTTTTT.

This chain uses TRBV2 with TRBJ1-5; possibly TRBD1 for D (6 bases). V lost 6 bases and J lost 4, with 22 bases in between. This CDR3 has 17 amino acids. The germline CDR1 and CDR2 sequences are SNHLY and FYNNEI. The CDR3 DNA follows: TGTGCCAGCAGCCCCCCCACAGGGAACTCGGGGAATCAGCCCCAGCATTTT. Its protein product is CASSPPTGNSGNQPQHF.

This clonotype came up a few times. Since a much larger clone is just one base distant, this may be a read error. V is TRBV9 and J is TRBJ2-3, with 11 bases aligning to TRBD2. The germline CDR1 and CDR2 sequences are SGDLS and YYNGEE. V shed 3 bases, J shed 5 bases, and the junction held 5 bases outside the gene matches. The length of the CDR3 is 15 residues. CDR3 DNA sequence: TGTGCCAGCAGCGCCGGGACTAGCGGAATAGATACGCAGTATTTT. Encoded protein: CASSAGTSGIDTQYF.

For this clonotype: The conserved phenylalanine or tryptophan is not found at the CDR3 terminus, so this likely reflects a read error. The limits of the CDR3 on the DNA are not certain, so only TCRdb's listed CDR3 is given. The gene calls are TRBV7-3 and TRBJ1-2. Both ends counted, the CDR3 spans 12 residues. CDR1 SGHTA and CDR2 FQGTGA come from the germline V gene. The CDR3 reads CASSLRSTGYSL.

This sequence joins TRBV19 and TRBJ2-2, with no clear D. The CDR3 covers 13 residues. V shed 1 base and J shed 7 bases, with 7 bases lying between them. Germline V gene data show CDR1 as LNHDA and CDR2 as SQIVND (reference sequence). The DNA of the CDR3 is TGTGCCAGTAGTATAGGTCTCGGCGGGGAGCTGTTTTTT. It is translated as CASSIGLGGELFF.

The chain has TRBV19 and TRBJ1-2; weak D call: TRBD1 (6 bases). CDR1 is LNHDA, CDR2 SQIVND, per germline (reference sequence). The CDR3 is 13 residues long. The V and J ends lost 6 bases and 7 bases respectively, with 15 bases between them. CDR3 sequence: CASSLSGVAGYTF. The CDR3 nucleotides are TGTGCCAGTAGCCTCTCAGGGGTGGCTGGCTACACCTTC.

This clonotype was observed a handful of times. This sequence joins TRBV10-3 and TRBJ2-1, with D perhaps assigned TRBD1 or TRBD2 (7 bases each). Deletions cut 10 bases from V and 5 bases from J, with 21 bases between. CDR3 size: 15 residues. The V gene's germline CDR1 is ENHRY and CDR2 SYGVKD. The CDR3 region is CASSGGDRVNNEQFF. CDR3 sequence (DNA): TGTGCCAGCTCGGGGGGCGACAGGGTTAACAATGAGCAGTTCTTC.

With regard to this clonotype: This likely comes from a read error, as the CDR3 has no conserved phenylalanine or tryptophan at its end. Because the CDR3's place on the DNA is in doubt, the DNA is left out and the CDR3 is given as listed by TCRdb. The gene calls are TRBV19 and TRBJ2-5; the D call in the table, TRBD2, was not verified against the DNA. Germline loops: CDR1 LNHDA, CDR2 SQIVND (reference sequence). The CDR3 sequence runs 12 residues, both termini included. CDR3 sequence: CASSIELKDLWE.

In its sample, this clonotype was seen a few times. The chain couples TRBV11-2 to TRBJ2-7, with D perhaps being TRBD1 or TRBD2 (5 bases each). Trimming removed 2 bases at V and 0 bases at J, with 11 bases between. Per the germline V gene, CDR1 is SGHAT and CDR2 is FQNNGV. The CDR3 spans 15 residues. In DNA, the CDR3 is TGTGCCAGCAGCTTAAGAGGGGTAAGCTCCTACGAGCAGTACTTC. Protein sequence: CASSLRGVSSYEQYF.